The 2 T cell receptor beta chains given below trace back to one sample, sequenced in a study of blood T cell repertoires in COVID-19. Sequenced by immunoSEQ multiplex PCR; TCRdb stores in-frame clones only, minus some. Of about 21,000 clones listed, more than 80% are singletons. Material for sequencing was peripheral blood. Receptors originate from a woman aged 45-65 years with active COVID-19.

CDR3 coding DNA: TGTGCCAGCGCGGGTAGTCGGGCCGGGGAGCTGTTTTTT. Residues: CASAGSRAGELFF. The rearrangement links TRBV19 to TRBJ2-2, with D perhaps matching TRBD2 (5 bases). The CDR3 covers 13 residues. The V and J ends lost 9 bases and 6 bases respectively, with 14 bases between them. The germline gives CDR1 LNHDA, CDR2 SQIVND (reference sequence). Combining the CDR3 with reference TRBV19 and TRBJ2-2 gives the whole variable domain DGGITQSPKYLFRKEGQNVTLSCEQNLNHDAMYWYRQDPGQGLRLIYYSQIVNDFQKGDIAEGYSVSREKKESFPLTVTSAQKNPTAFYLCASAGSRAGELFFGEGSRLTVL.

The rearrangement uses TRBV19 and TRBJ1-1; 9 bases match TRBD1. The V gene's germline CDR1 is LNHDA and CDR2 SQIVND (reference sequence). The V and J ends lost 5 bases and 0 bases, in that order; junction bases with no gene match: 4. The CDR3 is 15 residues long. The CDR3 coding sequence is TGTGCCAGTAGTCTTCGACAGGGGGTGAACACTGAAGCTTTCTTT. Translated: CASSLRQGVNTEAFF.